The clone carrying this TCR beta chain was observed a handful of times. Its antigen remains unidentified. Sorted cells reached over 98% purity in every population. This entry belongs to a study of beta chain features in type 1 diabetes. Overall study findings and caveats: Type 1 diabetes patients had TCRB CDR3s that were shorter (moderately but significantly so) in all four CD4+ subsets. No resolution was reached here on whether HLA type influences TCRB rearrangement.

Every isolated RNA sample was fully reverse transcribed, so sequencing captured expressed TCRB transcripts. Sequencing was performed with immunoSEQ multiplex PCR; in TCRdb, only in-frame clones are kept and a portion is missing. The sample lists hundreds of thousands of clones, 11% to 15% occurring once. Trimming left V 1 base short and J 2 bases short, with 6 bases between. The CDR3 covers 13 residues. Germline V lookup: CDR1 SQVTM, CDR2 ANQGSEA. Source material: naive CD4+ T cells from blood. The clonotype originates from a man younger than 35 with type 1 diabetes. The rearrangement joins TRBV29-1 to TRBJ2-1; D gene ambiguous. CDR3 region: CSVEGVTYNEQFF. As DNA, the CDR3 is TGCAGCGTTGAAGGGGTGACCTACAATGAGCAGTTCTTC.